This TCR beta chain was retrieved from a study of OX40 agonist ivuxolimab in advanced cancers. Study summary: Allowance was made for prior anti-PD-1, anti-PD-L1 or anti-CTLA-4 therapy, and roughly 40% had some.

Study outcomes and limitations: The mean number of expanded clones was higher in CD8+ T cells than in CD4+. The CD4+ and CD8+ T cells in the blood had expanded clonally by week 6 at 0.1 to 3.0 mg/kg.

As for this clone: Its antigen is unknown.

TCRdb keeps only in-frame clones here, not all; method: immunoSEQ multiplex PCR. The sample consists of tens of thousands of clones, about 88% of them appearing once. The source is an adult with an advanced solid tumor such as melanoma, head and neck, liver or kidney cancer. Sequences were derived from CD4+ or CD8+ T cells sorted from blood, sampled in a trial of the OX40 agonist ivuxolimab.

The chain's CDR3 is CASSRGADNEQFF. In DNA, the CDR3 is TGTGCCAGCAGTAGAGGGGCCGACAATGAGCAGTTCTTC. The chain combines TRBV6-4 with TRBJ2-1, with D perhaps assigned TRBD1 or TRBD2 (5 bases each). V lost 5 bases, J lost 5 bases, and 10 bases lay in between. The CDR3 is made up of 13 amino acids. Germline V gene data show CDR1 as MRHNA and CDR2 as SNTAGT.